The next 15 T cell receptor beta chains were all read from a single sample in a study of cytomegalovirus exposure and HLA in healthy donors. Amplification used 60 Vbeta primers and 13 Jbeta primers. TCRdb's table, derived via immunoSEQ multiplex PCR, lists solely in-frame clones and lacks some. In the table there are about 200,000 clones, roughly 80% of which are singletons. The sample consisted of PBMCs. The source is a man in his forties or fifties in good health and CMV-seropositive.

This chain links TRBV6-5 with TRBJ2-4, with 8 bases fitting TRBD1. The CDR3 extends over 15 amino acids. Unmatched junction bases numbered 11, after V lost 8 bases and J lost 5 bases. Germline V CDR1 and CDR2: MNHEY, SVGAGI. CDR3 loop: CASAVGGQGENIQYF. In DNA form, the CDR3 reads TGTGCCAGCGCGGTTGGAGGACAGGGAGAAAACATTCAGTACTTC.

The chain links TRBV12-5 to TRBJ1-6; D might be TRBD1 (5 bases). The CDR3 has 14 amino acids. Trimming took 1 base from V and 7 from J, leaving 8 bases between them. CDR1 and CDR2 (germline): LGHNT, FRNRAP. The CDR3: CASGLGQINSPLHF. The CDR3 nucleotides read TGTGCTAGTGGTTTGGGACAGATAAATTCACCCCTCCACTTT.

The CDR3 sequence: CASSLSSGVLNEQFF. The DNA for the CDR3 is TGTGCCAGCAGCTTATCCAGCGGGGTCCTCAATGAGCAGTTCTTC. The genes are TRBV7-3 and TRBJ2-1, with 7 positions matching TRBD2. The CDR3 is made up of 15 amino acids. Germline assignment: CDR1 SGHTA and CDR2 FQGTGA. V dropped 2 bases and J dropped 6; count of bases not matched to a gene: 7.

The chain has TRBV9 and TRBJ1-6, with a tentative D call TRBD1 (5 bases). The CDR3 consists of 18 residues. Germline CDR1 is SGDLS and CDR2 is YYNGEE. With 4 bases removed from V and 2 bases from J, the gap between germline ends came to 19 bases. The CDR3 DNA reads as TGTGCCAGCAGCCCCAGAGGCGGGACCGCGCCCTATAATTCACCCCTCCACTTT. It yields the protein CASSPRGGTAPYNSPLHF.

The CDR3 here is CASNETSPRRMNTEAFF. The CDR3 DNA is TGTGCCAGCAACGAAACCTCTCCGAGGAGAATGAACACTGAAGCTTTCTTT. The rearrangement links TRBV5-6 to TRBJ1-1; no firm D call. The germline V gene encodes CDR1 SGHDT and CDR2 YYEEEE. V was pared by 6 bases and J by 0 bases, with 21 bases between. This CDR3 spans 17 amino acids.

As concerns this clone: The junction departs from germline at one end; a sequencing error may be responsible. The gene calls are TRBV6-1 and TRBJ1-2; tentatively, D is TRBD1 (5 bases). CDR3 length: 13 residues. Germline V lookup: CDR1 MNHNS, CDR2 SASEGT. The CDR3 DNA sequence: TGCGTCCACGGCATGACAGCTAACTATGGCTACACCTTC. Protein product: CVHGMTANYGYTF.

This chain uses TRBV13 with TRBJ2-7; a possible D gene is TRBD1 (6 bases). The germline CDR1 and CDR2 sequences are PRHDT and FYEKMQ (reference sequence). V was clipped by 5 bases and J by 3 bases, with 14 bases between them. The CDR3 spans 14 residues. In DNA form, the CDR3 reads TGTGCCAGCAGCCTCCGGGACACCTTCTACGAGCAGTACTTC. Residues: CASSLRDTFYEQYF.

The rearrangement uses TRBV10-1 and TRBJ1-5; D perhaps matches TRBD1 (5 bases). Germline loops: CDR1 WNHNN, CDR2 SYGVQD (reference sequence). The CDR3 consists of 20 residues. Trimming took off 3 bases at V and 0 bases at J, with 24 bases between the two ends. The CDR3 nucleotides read TGCGCCAGCAGTGAATCTGAAGGGTGTTTGACAGCGTATAGCAATCAGCCCCAGCATTTT. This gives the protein CASSESEGCLTAYSNQPQHF.

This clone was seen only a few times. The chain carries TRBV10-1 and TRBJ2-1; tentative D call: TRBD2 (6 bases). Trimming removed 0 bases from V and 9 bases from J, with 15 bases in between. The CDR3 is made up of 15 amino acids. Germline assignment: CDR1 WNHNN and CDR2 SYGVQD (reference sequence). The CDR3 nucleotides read TGCGCCAGCAGTGAGTCGACCGGGGGAAGGAGTGAGCAGTTCTTC. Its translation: CASSESTGGRSEQFF.

The CDR3: CASSSPGLAGTGELFF. The CDR3, as DNA: TGTGCCAGCAGCTCGCCGGGACTAGCGGGGACCGGGGAGCTGTTTTTT. The chain links TRBV7-9 to TRBJ2-2; 13 nucleotides line up with TRBD2. The V gene's germline CDR1 is SEHNR and CDR2 FQNEAQ (reference sequence). The length of the CDR3 is 16 residues. V was pared by 4 bases and J by 5 bases, with 4 bases of the junction left unmatched.

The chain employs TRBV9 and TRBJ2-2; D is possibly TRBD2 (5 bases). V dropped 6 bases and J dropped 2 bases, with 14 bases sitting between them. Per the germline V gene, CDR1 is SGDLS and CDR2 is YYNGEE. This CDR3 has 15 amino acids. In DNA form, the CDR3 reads TGTGCCAGCACCCCCGGGATGGGAAACACCGGGGAGCTGTTTTTT. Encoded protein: CASTPGMGNTGELFF.

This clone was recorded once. CDR3 DNA sequence: TGTGCCAGCAGTGAGGGGAGACAGGGGTTAGAAAAACTGTTTTTT. This translates into CASSEGRQGLEKLFF. The V call is TRBV6-1, the J call TRBJ1-4, with 8 bases aligning to TRBD1. This CDR3 region has 15 residues. CDR1 and CDR2 (germline): MNHNS, SASEGT. V dropped 3 bases and J dropped 8; count of bases not matched to a gene: 8.

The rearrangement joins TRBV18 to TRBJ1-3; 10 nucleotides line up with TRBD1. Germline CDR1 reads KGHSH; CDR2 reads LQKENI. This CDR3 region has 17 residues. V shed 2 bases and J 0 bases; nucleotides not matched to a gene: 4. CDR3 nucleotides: TGTGCCAGCTCACCAAGGGGACAGGGGACCTCTGGAAACACCATATATTTT. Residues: CASSPRGQGTSGNTIYF.

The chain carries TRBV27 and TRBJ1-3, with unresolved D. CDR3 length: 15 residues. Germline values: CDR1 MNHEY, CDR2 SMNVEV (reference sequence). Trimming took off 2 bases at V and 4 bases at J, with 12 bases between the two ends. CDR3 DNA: TGTGCCAGCAGTTTACGCCGGGAGTCGGGAAACACCATATATTTT. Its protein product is CASSLRRESGNTIYF.

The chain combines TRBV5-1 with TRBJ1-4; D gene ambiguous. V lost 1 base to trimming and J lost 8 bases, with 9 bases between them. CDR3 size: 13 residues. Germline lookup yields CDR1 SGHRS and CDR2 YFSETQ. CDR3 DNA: TGCGCCAGCAGCTTGTTACCCGAGGAAAAACTGTTTTTT. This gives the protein CASSLLPEEKLFF.